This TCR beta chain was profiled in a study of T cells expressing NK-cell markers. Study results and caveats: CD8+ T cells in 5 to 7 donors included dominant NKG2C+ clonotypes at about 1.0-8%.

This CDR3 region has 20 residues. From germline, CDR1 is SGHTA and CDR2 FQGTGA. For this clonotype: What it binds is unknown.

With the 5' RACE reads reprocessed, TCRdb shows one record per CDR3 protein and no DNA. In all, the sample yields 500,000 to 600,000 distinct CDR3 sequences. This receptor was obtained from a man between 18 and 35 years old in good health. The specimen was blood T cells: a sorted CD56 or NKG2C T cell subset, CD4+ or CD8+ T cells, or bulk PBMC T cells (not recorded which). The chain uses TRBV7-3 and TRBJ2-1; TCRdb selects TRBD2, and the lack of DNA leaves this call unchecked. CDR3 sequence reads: CASSLNRGGLAGGPNNEQFF.